Each of the 15 T cell receptor beta chains below was sequenced from the same sample in a study of shared clonotypes between healthy human individuals. Only CD45RO-negative cells positively selected for CCR7 counted as naive CD8 cells, so terminally differentiated effector memory CD45RA+ cells were excluded. Repertoires were generated with immunoSEQ multiplex PCR, while TCRdb's copy carries only in-frame clones and drops some. The sample includes around 550,000 clones, approximately 95% of them seen just once. The sequenced sample consisted of naive CD8+ T cells sorted from blood. These receptors were taken from a woman aged 25 to 39 in good health.

In regard to this clone: The DNA is left out, because the CDR3 cannot be placed on it with certainty; the CDR3 is given as TCRdb lists it. This CDR3 is CASILAGSNQPQHF. The V gene is TRBV28, the J gene TRBJ1-5. With termini counted, the CDR3 has 14 amino acids. The germline V gene has CDR1 MDHEN and CDR2 SYDVKM.

V and J are TRBV2 and TRBJ2-5; 7 nucleotides align to TRBD2. This CDR3 is 14 amino acids long. Germline CDR1 reads SNHLY; CDR2 reads FYNNEI. V lost 1 base, J lost 11 bases, and 10 bases stayed unmatched. This chain's CDR3 is CASSEGDYTDPQYF. CDR3 DNA sequence: TGTGCCAGCAGTGAAGGGGACTACACAGATCCGCAGTACTTC.

This clone has a single count. The chain recombines TRBV29-1 with TRBJ1-1; D unresolved. The CDR3 totals 17 residues. In germline, CDR1 is SQVTM, CDR2 ANQGSEA. The germline V and J ends were trimmed by 0 bases and 0 bases, with 17 bases remaining between them. The CDR3 spells CSVEDDFFREMNTEAFF. CDR3 nucleotides: TGCAGCGTTGAAGATGATTTTTTTCGAGAAATGAACACTGAAGCTTTCTTT.

The rearrangement links TRBV14 to TRBJ2-7; 7 nucleotides match TRBD2. The V gene's germline CDR1 is SGHDN and CDR2 FVKESK. Trimming took 4 bases from V and 2 from J; bases not matched to a gene: 8. The CDR3 spans 15 residues. CDR3 sequence: CASSPAAGRTYEQYF. Written as DNA, the CDR3 is TGTGCCAGCAGCCCGGCAGCGGGGCGAACCTACGAGCAGTACTTC.

V and J are TRBV10-3 and TRBJ2-7; D ambiguous. V lost 10 bases and J lost 5, with 15 bases in between. From germline, CDR1 is ENHRY and CDR2 SYGVKD. The CDR3 contains 12 residues. The CDR3 region has the DNA TGTGCCACCCTAGATCGTACTAACGAGCAGTACTTC. It is translated as CATLDRTNEQYF.

The chain combines TRBV6-5 with TRBJ2-3, with 8 bases identical to TRBD1. This CDR3 has 16 residues. In germline, CDR1 is MNHEY, CDR2 SVGAGI. The ends lost 3 bases at V and 3 bases at J; junction bases unmatched: 8. The CDR3 DNA reads as TGTGCCAGCAGTTATAGGACAGGGCCTGCAACAGATACGCAGTATTTT. This gives the protein CASSYRTGPATDTQYF.

The J gene is TRBJ2-3, the V gene TRBV29-1; 8 bases align to TRBD2. V trimming: 4 bases; J trimming: 5 bases; junction bases outside the gene matches: 8. This CDR3 is built from 14 residues. Germline CDR1 and CDR2: SQVTM and ANQGSEA. The CDR3 loop is CSVVPAGVVDTQYF. The CDR3 nucleotides are TGCAGCGTTGTACCAGCGGGAGTGGTAGATACGCAGTATTTT.

This sequence joins TRBV27 and TRBJ2-5; 12 bases fit TRBD2. The DNA end favors TRBJ2-7, so the J call may be wrong. CDR1 and CDR2 from the germline V gene are MNHEY and SMNVEV (reference sequence). This CDR3 is 15 amino acids long. The CDR3 DNA reads TGTGCCAGCAGTTCGGGGACTAGCGGGTTCTACGAGCAGTACTTC. This codes for CASSSGTSGFYEQYF.

This chain connects TRBV28 to TRBJ2-3; D is unresolved. CDR3 length: 13 residues. The V gene lost 3 bases and the J gene lost 1 base, with 5 bases spanning the gap. CDR1 and CDR2 from the germline V gene are MDHEN and SYDVKM. The CDR3 sequence is CASSFYGTDTQYF. The CDR3 DNA sequence: TGTGCCAGCAGTTTTTACGGCACAGATACGCAGTATTTT.

V is TRBV4-1 and J is TRBJ2-2; unclear D gene. The CDR3 extends over 14 amino acids. CDR1 MGHRA and CDR2 YSYEKL come from the germline V gene. V lost 1 base, J lost 5 bases, and 8 bases lay in between. Here the CDR3 reads CASSQVGTTGELFF. DNA of the CDR3: TGCGCCAGCAGCCAAGTCGGTACTACCGGGGAGCTGTTTTTT.

The chain recombines TRBV19 with TRBJ1-2; a weak D match, TRBD1 (5 bases). The CDR3 covers 14 residues. Trimming took 8 bases from V and 0 from J, leaving 13 bases between them. CDR1 is LNHDA and CDR2 is SQIVND in the germline V gene (reference sequence). The CDR3 DNA follows: TGTGCCAGTGTGCCTGACAGAGCTAACTATGGCTACACCTTC. Protein sequence: CASVPDRANYGYTF.

This sequence joins TRBV28 and TRBJ2-1; 7 nucleotides line up with TRBD2. Germline CDR1 reads MDHEN; CDR2 reads SYDVKM. J was trimmed by 8 bases and V by 6 bases; bases with no gene match: 13. CDR3 length: 15 amino acids. The CDR3 spells CASSPLTGGSYEQFF. The CDR3 DNA reads TGTGCCAGCAGCCCCCTGACGGGAGGAAGCTATGAGCAGTTCTTC.

The genes are TRBV11-2 and TRBJ2-3, with 8 bases matching TRBD2. There are 15 residues in the CDR3. From germline, CDR1 is SGHAT and CDR2 FQNNGV. Trimming cost V 6 bases and J 1 base; bases outside gene matches: 6. CDR3 sequence: CASRISGSRTDTQYF. CDR3 nucleotide sequence: TGTGCCAGCAGAATCAGCGGGAGTCGCACAGATACGCAGTATTTT. The variable domain in full, with the rest retrieved from reference TRBV11-2 and TRBJ2-3, is EAGVAQSPRYKIIEKRQSVAFWCNPISGHATLYWYQQILGQGPKLLIQFQNNGVVDDSQLPKDRFSAERLKGVDSTLKIQPAKLEDSAVYLCASRISGSRTDTQYFGPGTRLTVL.

The chain recombines TRBV5-4 with TRBJ1-2; tentative D call: TRBD1 (5 bases). The germline V and J ends were trimmed by 2 bases and 8 bases, with 16 bases remaining between them. The CDR3 runs to 14 residues. CDR1 SGHNT and CDR2 YYREEE come from the germline V gene (reference sequence). The CDR3 DNA reads as TGTGCCAGCAGCTTTCAGGGTGGGGCGGGAGGCTACACCTTC. Amino acid sequence: CASSFQGGAGGYTF.

V is TRBV5-6 and J is TRBJ2-1, with D unclear. CDR3 length: 15 residues. The V gene's germline CDR1 is SGHDT and CDR2 YYEEEE. V was cut by 0 bases and J by 8 bases, with 15 bases left in between. CDR3 residues: CASSLGLQSKYEQFF. DNA for the CDR3: TGTGCCAGCAGCTTGGGACTCCAAAGCAAATATGAGCAGTTCTTC.